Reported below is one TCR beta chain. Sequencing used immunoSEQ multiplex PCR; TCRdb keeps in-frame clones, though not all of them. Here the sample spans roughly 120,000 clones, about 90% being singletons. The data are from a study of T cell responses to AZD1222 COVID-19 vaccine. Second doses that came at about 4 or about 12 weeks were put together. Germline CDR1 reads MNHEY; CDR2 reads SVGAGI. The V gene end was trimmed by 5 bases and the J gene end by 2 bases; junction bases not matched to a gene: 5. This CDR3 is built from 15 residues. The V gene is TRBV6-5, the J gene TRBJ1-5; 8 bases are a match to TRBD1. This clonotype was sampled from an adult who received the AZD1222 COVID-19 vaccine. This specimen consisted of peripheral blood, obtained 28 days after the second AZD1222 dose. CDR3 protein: CASSPTGVGNQPQHF. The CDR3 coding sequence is TGTGCCAGCAGTCCGACAGGGGTGGGCAATCAGCCCCAGCATTTT.